The rows below give T cell receptor beta chains drawn from one sample of a study of blood T cell repertoires in COVID-19. Clones were read by immunoSEQ multiplex PCR, and TCRdb kept only the in-frame ones, dropping some. The table lists roughly 13,000 clones, approximately 82% of them singletons. The sequencing input was peripheral blood. The receptors shown here come from a woman between 45 and 60 years old with active or convalescent COVID-19. The CDR3 runs from the conserved cysteine through the conserved F or W. Fields, in order: J gene, D gene, V gene, clone size, CDR3 protein, CDR3 DNA. The D gene is left open where the match is weak. Clone size is given for some rows only: seen once, a few or many times, or a class if the clone is expanded.

TRBJ1-4 NA TRBV29-1 NA CSVDRLGEKLFF TGCAGCGTTGACAGGTTGGGTGAAAAACTGTTTTTT
TRBJ1-2 TRBD1 TRBV15 once CATSRILTGNYGYTF TGTGCCACCAGCAGGATCCTGACAGGGAACTATGGCTACACCTTC
TRBJ1-4 NA TRBV24-1 NA CATHRTGEKLFF TGTGCCACCCACAGGACGGGTGAAAAACTGTTTTTT
TRBJ2-7 NA TRBV27 NA CASRAGTHYEQYF TGTGCCAGCAGGGCCGGGACTCACTACGAGCAGTACTTC
TRBJ2-7 TRBD2 TRBV15 NA CATSRDPNSGTISYEQYF TGTGCCACCAGCAGAGATCCGAATAGCGGGACGATCTCCTACGAGCAGTACTTC
TRBJ1-5 NA TRBV21-1 NA CASSSQGFRVAIFQPQHF TGTGCCAGCAGCAGCCAAGGGTTCAGGGTCGCGATTTTTCAGCCCCAGCATTTT
TRBJ1-6 NA TRBV19 NA CASSIGDYNSPLHF TGTGCCAGTAGTATCGGGGACTATAATTCACCCCTCCACTTT
TRBJ2-3 NA TRBV5-5 NA CASSLFPTDTQYF TGTGCCAGCAGCCTATTCCCCACAGATACGCAGTATTTT
TRBJ2-3 TRBD2 TRBV6-7 NA CASLAGFTDTQYF TGTGCCAGTTTAGCGGGGTTCACAGATACGCAGTATTTT
TRBJ2-7 NA TRBV28 NA CASRAWTWRAYEQYF TGTGCCAGCAGGGCCTGGACGTGGCGGGCCTACGAGCAGTACTTC
TRBJ2-7 NA TRBV27 NA CASSLGAGYEQYF TGTGCCAGCAGTTTAGGGGCAGGCTACGAGCAGTACTTC
TRBJ2-2 TRBD2 TRBV19 NA CASRRGRDEFGELFF TGTGCCAGTAGAAGAGGGAGGGACGAATTCGGGGAGCTGTTTTTT
TRBJ1-5 TRBD1 TRBV5-5 few CASSLGTGTNQPQHF TGTGCCAGCAGCTTAGGGACAGGTACCAATCAGCCCCAGCATTTT
TRBJ1-1 NA TRBV19 NA CASIGQLNTEAFF TGTGCCAGTATCGGACAATTGAACACTGAAGCTTTCTTT
TRBJ2-5 NA TRBV3-1/TRBV3-2 NA CASSQNPTGREETQYF TGTGCCAGCAGCCAAAACCCGACAGGACGGGAAGAGACCCAGTACTTC
TRBJ1-2 NA TRBV27 NA CASRRTAKANYGYTF TGTGCCAGCAGGAGGACAGCGAAAGCTAACTATGGCTACACCTTC
TRBJ2-4 NA TRBV3-1/TRBV3-2 NA CASSLSGVAKNIQYF TGTGCCAGCAGCCTCTCCGGGGTAGCCAAAAACATTCAGTACTTC
TRBJ2-1 TRBD2 TRBV5-4 medium-sized CASSFPAREGWYNEQFF TGTGCCAGCAGCTTTCCCGCGCGGGAGGGTTGGTACAATGAGCAGTTCTTC
TRBJ1-1 TRBD1 TRBV3-1/TRBV3-2 NA CASSQGQGSNTEAFF TGTGCCAGCAGCCAAGGACAGGGGAGTAACACTGAAGCTTTCTTT
TRBJ1-1 NA TRBV18 few CASSPPAGAMIAFF TGTGCCAGCTCACCACCGGCAGGGGCGATGATAGCTTTCTTT
TRBJ2-6 TRBD1 TRBV9 NA CASSVVGAGGLGANVLTF TGTGCCAGCAGCGTAGTAGGGGCAGGGGGCCTGGGGGCCAACGTCCTGACTTTC
TRBJ1-4 NA TRBV5-1 NA CASSPTRRTRGGEKLFF TGCGCCAGCAGCCCGACGAGAAGGACCCGGGGTGGGGAAAAACTGTTTTTT
TRBJ2-3 NA TRBV14 few CASSLPRHTDTQYF TGTGCCAGCAGCCTCCCGAGACACACAGATACGCAGTATTTT
TRBJ2-5 NA TRBV24-1 NA CATIRETQYF TGTGCCACCATTCGGGAGACCCAGTACTTC
TRBJ1-6 TRBD1 TRBV27 NA CASRGTGISRSPLHF TGTGCCAGCAGAGGGACAGGGATAAGCCGTTCACCCCTCCACTTT
TRBJ1-4 NA TRBV6-4 NA CASSAGRRFNEKLFF TGTGCCAGCAGTGCTGGCAGGCGATTTAATGAAAAACTGTTTTTT
TRBJ1-2 NA TRBV27 NA CASSKEGRNGYTF TGTGCCAGCAGTAAAGAGGGCAGGAATGGCTACACCTTC
TRBJ2-3 TRBD1 TRBV18 NA CASSSGQGQGDTQYF TGTGCCAGCTCATCTGGACAGGGTCAGGGAGATACGCAGTATTTT
TRBJ2-5 NA TRBV18 few CASSPPVAGAPQETQYF TGTGCCAGCTCACCACCGGTTGCGGGGGCCCCCCAAGAGACCCAGTACTTC
TRBJ2-6 TRBD1 TRBV10-3 NA CAIRGTGGAFGSGANVLTF TGTGCCATCAGGGGCACAGGGGGCGCTTTCGGATCTGGGGCCAACGTCCTGACTTTC
TRBJ2-7 TRBD2 TRBV27 NA CASRKLASSYEQYF TGTGCCAGCAGGAAACTAGCGTCCTCCTACGAGCAGTACTTC
TRBJ1-5 NA TRBV21-1 NA CASSYQSNQPQHF TGTGCCAGCAGCTACCAGAGCAATCAGCCCCAGCATTTT
TRBJ1-1 NA TRBV6-5 medium-sized CASRTTGLSSEAFF TGTGCCAGCAGAACTACAGGGCTTAGTTCTGAAGCTTTCTTT